The 26 T cell receptor beta chains presented below share a single source sample, sequenced in a study of T cells in Graves' hyperthyroidism and ophthalmopathy. Amplification yielded TCR beta CDR3 regions, with RNA transcripts as the source. The HTBI primer set served for first-round RT-PCR of the TCR CDR3. TCRdb passed the multiplex PCR reads through MiXCR, listing each CDR3 protein once. The sample includes roughly 500,000 distinct CDR3 sequences, roughly a sixth seen only once; the top ten take approximately 30%. The material sequenced was blood. All receptors come from a woman in her twenties or thirties with Graves' ophthalmopathy.

The sample holds a few counts of this clonotype. V and J are TRBV24-1 and TRBJ2-7; a possible D gene is TRBD2 (6 bases). Looked up from germline, CDR1 is KGHDR and CDR2 is SFDVKD. The germline V and J ends were trimmed by 0 bases and 7 bases, with 6 bases remaining between them. CDR3 length: 12 residues. CDR3 sequence reads: CATSDLRGEQYF. The CDR3, as DNA: TGTGCCACCAGTGATTTGCGGGGGGAGCAGTACTTC.

Notes on this clonotype: Just one base apart from a much larger clone, this may be a read error. The chain couples TRBV7-2 to TRBJ1-4; 8 nucleotides match TRBD1. CDR1 is SGHTA, CDR2 FQGNSA, per germline. This CDR3 is built from 13 residues. Trimming took 4 bases from V and 8 from J; bases not matched to a gene: 3. This CDR3 is CTSSSWTGEKLFF. The CDR3, as DNA: TGTACCAGCAGCTCATGGACAGGGGAAAAACTGTTTTTT. The full variable domain, its missing parts supplied by reference TRBV7-2 and TRBJ1-4, is GAGVSQSPSNKVTEKGKDVELRCDPISGHTALYWYRQSLGQGLEFLIYFQGNSAPDKSGLPSDRFSAERTGGSVSTLTIQRTQQEDSAVYLCTSSSWTGEKLFFGSGTQLSVL.

This clonotype has just a few counts. The chain employs TRBV5-8 and TRBJ2-2, with D tentatively TRBD2 (5 bases). The CDR3 sequence is 15 residues long. Germline-derived CDR1 and CDR2 are SGHTS and YDEGEE. V shed 4 bases and J shed 2 bases, with 12 bases lying between them. The CDR3 loop is CASSRAGTNTGELFF. As DNA, the CDR3 is TGTGCCAGCAGCCGGGCGGGTACCAACACCGGGGAGCTGTTTTTT.

This clonotype has a count of ten or more. The chain employs TRBV18 and TRBJ2-7; D not resolved. This CDR3 has 14 residues. Trimming removed 2 bases from V and 5 bases from J, with 13 bases in between. Looked up from germline, CDR1 is KGHSH and CDR2 is LQKENI. CDR3 residues: CASSPGVLLNEQYF. In DNA form, the CDR3 reads TGTGCCAGCTCACCAGGGGTTCTCCTCAACGAGCAGTACTTC. Looking up the rest from reference TRBV18 and TRBJ2-7 gives the full variable domain: NAGVMQNPRHLVRRRGQEARLRCSPMKGHSHVYWYRQLPEEGLKFMVYLQKENIIDESGMPKERFSAEFPKEGPSILRIQQVVRGDSAAYFCASSPGVLLNEQYFGPGTRLTVT.

The sample holds many counts of this clonotype. The chain recombines TRBV27 with TRBJ2-1, with a possible D match to TRBD1 (6 bases). The CDR3 extends over 15 amino acids. Germline CDR1 MNHEY, CDR2 SMNVEV (reference sequence). The V and J ends lost 0 bases and 1 base respectively, with 7 bases between them. The DNA of the CDR3 is TGTGCCAGCAGTTTATCCACAGGGTCCTACAATGAGCAGTTCTTC. This gives the protein CASSLSTGSYNEQFF.

This clonotype was counted ten times or more. V gene TRBV2 combines with J gene TRBJ1-2; TRBD1 might be the D (5 bases). The ends were cut back, 9 bases at V and 8 bases at J, with 16 bases in the middle. Per the germline V gene, CDR1 is SNHLY and CDR2 is FYNNEI. The CDR3 has 12 amino acids. The CDR3 bases are TGTGCCAGACAGGAAATCGGTTACGGCTACACCTTC. Translation gives CARQEIGYGYTF. Looking up the rest from reference TRBV2 and TRBJ1-2 gives the full variable domain: EPEVTQTPSHQVTQMGQEVILRCVPISNHLYFYWYRQILGQKVEFLVSFYNNEISEKSEIFDDQFSVERPDGSNFTLKIRSTKLEDSAMYFCARQEIGYGYTFGSGTRLTVV.

This clonotype was picked up many times. The chain couples TRBV2 to TRBJ1-1; possible D gene TRBD1, 5 bases. CDR1 is SNHLY, CDR2 FYNNEI, per germline. V lost 10 bases and J lost 4, with 13 bases in between. This CDR3 comprises 12 residues. CDR3 amino acids: CATLEGSTEAFF. Written as DNA, the CDR3 is TGTGCCACCCTGGAGGGGTCCACTGAAGCTTTCTTT.

The chain employs TRBV10-3 and TRBJ1-4; D unresolved. Germline-derived CDR1 and CDR2 are ENHRY and SYGVKD. Trimming left V 3 bases short and J 5 bases short, with 7 bases between. CDR3 length equals 13 residues. Written as DNA, the CDR3 is TGTGCCATCAGTGAAGTCGGGAATGAAAAACTGTTTTTT. This gives the protein CAISEVGNEKLFF.

This chain uses TRBV6-2 or TRBV6-3 with TRBJ2-2; D is possibly TRBD1 (6 bases). The CDR3 spans 13 residues. V shed 10 bases and J shed 9 bases, with 18 bases lying between them. The germline V gene encodes CDR1 MNHEY and CDR2 SVGEGT. CDR3: CATQVRGDRELFF. CDR3 nucleotide sequence: TGTGCCACCCAAGTCCGAGGGGACAGGGAGCTGTTTTTT.

This clonotype was recorded many times. In DNA form, the CDR3 reads TGTGCCTGGAGTCAGGGTAGCTACGAGCAGTACTTC. It specifies CAWSQGSYEQYF. The chain has TRBV30 and TRBJ2-7; a possible D gene is TRBD1 (5 bases). Germline lookup yields CDR1 GTSNPN and CDR2 SVGIG (reference sequence). The V and J ends lost 2 bases and 3 bases respectively, with 8 bases between them. The CDR3 is made up of 12 amino acids.

V is TRBV5-6 and J is TRBJ1-2, with no clear D. The V gene lost 1 base and the J gene lost 5 bases, with 21 bases spanning the gap. Germline values: CDR1 SGHDT, CDR2 YYEEEE. This CDR3 is built from 17 residues. As DNA, the CDR3 is TGTGCCAGCAGCTTGAGGCCTCTGGGGTTAACTGGGTATGGCTACACCTTC. Translated: CASSLRPLGLTGYGYTF.

V gene TRBV28 combines with J gene TRBJ1-5, with 8 positions matching TRBD1. The CDR3 is 14 amino acids. The V segment lost 6 bases and the J segment 3 bases; nucleotides outside the gene matches: 4. Germline lookup yields CDR1 MDHEN and CDR2 SYDVKM. As DNA, the CDR3 is TGTGCCAGCAGACCAGGGGGCGACAATCAGCCCCAGCATTTT. Translated: CASRPGGDNQPQHF.

The CDR3 protein is CASQRTGSGETQYF. The CDR3 DNA is TGTGCCAGCCAAAGGACAGGGAGTGGGGAGACCCAGTACTTC. The V call is TRBV2, the J call TRBJ2-5, with 8 bases that match TRBD1. CDR1 is SNHLY, CDR2 FYNNEI, per germline. The CDR3 totals 14 residues. Trimming cost V 8 bases and J 5 bases; bases outside gene matches: 10.

The chain joins TRBV29-1 to TRBJ1-1; TRBD1 aligns across 7 bases. CDR1 and CDR2 from the germline V gene are SQVTM and ANQGSEA. This CDR3 has 13 amino acids. Trimming removed 2 bases from V and 7 bases from J; junction bases left unmatched: 7. The CDR3: CSVENRGGGEAFF. The CDR3 nucleotides are TGCAGCGTTGAAAACAGGGGAGGTGGTGAAGCTTTCTTT.

The CDR3 loop is CASSFLAGGPTDTQYF. DNA for the CDR3: TGTGCCAGCAGTTTTCTAGCGGGAGGGCCTACAGATACGCAGTATTTT. V gene TRBV12-3 or TRBV12-4 combines with J gene TRBJ2-3; 12 nucleotides agree with TRBD2. V lost 3 bases to trimming and J lost 3 bases; unmatched junction nucleotides: 4. This CDR3 contains 16 residues.

This clonotype occurred many times. The chain carries TRBV29-1 and TRBJ2-1; 8 bases fit TRBD1. Looked up from germline, CDR1 is SQVTM and CDR2 is ANQGSEA. V was clipped by 1 base and J by 2 bases; unmatched bases: 4. The CDR3 consists of 15 residues. CDR3 sequence reads: CSVEGDRNPYNEQFF. As DNA, the CDR3 is TGCAGCGTTGAAGGGGACAGGAACCCCTACAATGAGCAGTTCTTC.

This clonotype was seen ten or more times. This chain links TRBV28 with TRBJ1-4; TRBD1 aligns across 9 bases. The CDR3 contains 17 residues. Germline-derived CDR1 and CDR2 are MDHEN and SYDVKM. Trimming at V came to 4 bases and at J to 3 bases, leaving 9 bases not matched to a gene. CDR3 DNA sequence: TGTGCCAGCAGTTCTCCCGGGACAGGGACGTCTAATGAAAAACTGTTTTTT. Its protein product is CASSSPGTGTSNEKLFF.

This clonotype occurred many times. V and J are TRBV20-1 and TRBJ2-5; D perhaps matches TRBD2 (5 bases). The CDR3 spans 13 residues. Per germline, CDR1 DFQATT and CDR2 SNEGSKA (reference sequence). V was pared by 6 bases and J by 3 bases, with 14 bases between. The CDR3, as DNA: TGCAGTGCCTGGGCCAGCGGAGAAGAGACCCAGTACTTC. Residues: CSAWASGEETQYF.

This rearrangement joins TRBV6-1 to TRBJ1-4, with a possible D match to TRBD1 (5 bases). Germline CDR1 and CDR2: MNHNS and SASEGT. Trimming took 0 bases from V and 5 from J, leaving 7 bases between them. The CDR3 is made up of 14 amino acids. The CDR3 coding sequence is TGTGCCAGCAGTGAAGCAGGGGTGAATGAAAAACTGTTTTTT. It is translated as CASSEAGVNEKLFF.

J is TRBJ2-7 and V is TRBV2; TRBD1 aligns across 9 bases. The CDR3 runs 15 residues. The V segment lost 3 bases and the J segment 5 bases; nucleotides outside the gene matches: 8. In germline, CDR1 is SNHLY, CDR2 FYNNEI. CDR3 sequence: CASSEVRDRVNEQYF. The CDR3 DNA reads TGTGCCAGCAGTGAGGTCCGGGACAGGGTGAACGAGCAGTACTTC.

This clonotype has a count of ten or more. The chain recombines TRBV7-2 with TRBJ1-3; the D is unclear. With 0 bases removed from V and 3 bases from J, the gap between germline ends came to 9 bases. Germline V gene sequence: CDR1 SGHTA, CDR2 FQGNSA. The CDR3 is 15 residues long. The CDR3 is CASSLALGGGNTIYF. The CDR3 bases are TGTGCCAGCAGCTTAGCGTTGGGAGGTGGAAACACCATATATTTT.

This clonotype was detected ten times or more. The chain couples TRBV7-9 to TRBJ1-2; 9 positions agree with TRBD1. Germline loops: CDR1 SEHNR, CDR2 FQNEAQ (reference sequence). V trimming: 1 base; J trimming: 12 bases; junction bases outside the gene matches: 9. CDR3 length equals 14 residues. This CDR3 is CASSLDNRGPLDTF. CDR3 DNA: TGTGCCAGCAGCTTAGACAACAGGGGGCCATTGGACACCTTC.

The rearrangement uses TRBV19 and TRBJ2-7, with TRBD1 as a possible D gene (6 bases). Germline lookup yields CDR1 LNHDA and CDR2 SQIVND (reference sequence). The CDR3 is made up of 13 amino acids. Trimming pared 5 bases from V and 6 bases from J, leaving 14 bases between. The CDR3 sequence is CASSATTGTEQYF. CDR3 bases: TGTGCCAGTAGTGCCACAACAGGGACCGAGCAGTACTTC.

At least ten counts were recorded for this clonotype. The chain is built from TRBV11-3 and TRBJ2-3; D is ambiguous. V was clipped by 1 base and J by 0 bases, with 8 bases between them. The germline V gene encodes CDR1 SGHNT and CDR2 YENEEA. This CDR3 contains 15 residues. The chain's CDR3 is CASSLGAASTDTQYF. For the CDR3, the DNA is TGTGCCAGCAGCTTAGGAGCCGCTAGCACAGATACGCAGTATTTT.

J is TRBJ2-5 and V is TRBV19; D gene ambiguous. Germline CDR1 is LNHDA and CDR2 is SQIVND (reference sequence). The CDR3 is 15 amino acids. V was shortened by 4 bases and J by 2 bases, with 14 bases between the two germline ends. Here the CDR3 DNA reads TGTGCCAGTAGTACCCAACCGCAGGTGCAAGAGACCCAGTACTTC. Translating gives CASSTQPQVQETQYF.

This clonotype was observed many times. The DNA of the CDR3 is TGTGCCAGTAAGAATATGTGGGACAGGGGGCTCGCGTTGAACACTGAAGCTTTCTTT. This encodes CASKNMWDRGLALNTEAFF. This chain links TRBV19 with TRBJ1-1, with 12 bases fitting TRBD1. Germline CDR1 reads LNHDA; CDR2 reads SQIVND (reference sequence). This CDR3 comprises 19 residues. V gave up 7 bases and J gave up 0 bases; unmatched junction bases: 15.